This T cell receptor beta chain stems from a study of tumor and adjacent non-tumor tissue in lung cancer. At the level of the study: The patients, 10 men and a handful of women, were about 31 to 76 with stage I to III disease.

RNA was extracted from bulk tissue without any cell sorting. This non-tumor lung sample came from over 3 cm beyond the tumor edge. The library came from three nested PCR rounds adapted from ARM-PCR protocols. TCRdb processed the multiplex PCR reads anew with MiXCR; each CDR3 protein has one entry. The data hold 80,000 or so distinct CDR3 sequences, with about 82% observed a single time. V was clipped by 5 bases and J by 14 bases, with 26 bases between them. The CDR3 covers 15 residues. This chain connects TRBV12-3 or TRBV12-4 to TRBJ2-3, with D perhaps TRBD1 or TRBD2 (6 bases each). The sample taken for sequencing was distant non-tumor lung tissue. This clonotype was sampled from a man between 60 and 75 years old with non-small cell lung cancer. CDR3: CASSRGSRGVTGPYF. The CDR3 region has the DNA TGTGCCAGCAGTCGGGGGAGCAGGGGAGTCACGGGTCCGTATTTT.